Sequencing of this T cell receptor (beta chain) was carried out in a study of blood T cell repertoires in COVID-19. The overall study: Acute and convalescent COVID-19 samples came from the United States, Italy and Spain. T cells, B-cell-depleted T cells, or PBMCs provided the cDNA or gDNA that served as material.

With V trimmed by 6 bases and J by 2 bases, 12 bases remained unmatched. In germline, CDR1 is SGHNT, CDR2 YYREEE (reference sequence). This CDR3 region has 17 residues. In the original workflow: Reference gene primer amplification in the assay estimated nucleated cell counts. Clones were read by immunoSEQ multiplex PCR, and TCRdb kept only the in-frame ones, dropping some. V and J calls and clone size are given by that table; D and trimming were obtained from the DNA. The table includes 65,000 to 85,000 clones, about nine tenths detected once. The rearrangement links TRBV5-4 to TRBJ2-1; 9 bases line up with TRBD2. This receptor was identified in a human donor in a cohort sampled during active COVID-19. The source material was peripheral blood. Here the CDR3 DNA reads TGTGCCAGCAACCCCTTTAGCGGGAGCGGGACCTACAATGAGCAGTTCTTC. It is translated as CASNPFSGSGTYNEQFF.